One sample yielded the 14 T cell receptor beta chains listed below, sequenced in a study of blood T cells in healthy people across ages. A second PCR, run for about 7 to 11 cycles, used a sample-barcoded 5' primer plus a J-beta primer mix. TCRdb re-called the 5' RACE reads with MiXCR, one entry per CDR3 protein. This repertoire shows about 1.8 million distinct CDR3 sequences, roughly 50% found once; its top ten account for 2.1%. The sequenced sample was blood. The receptors shown here come from a woman in her thirties or forties in good health.

This clonotype was seen a handful of times. V is TRBV20-1 and J is TRBJ2-5, with D possibly TRBD2 on 7 matching bases. CDR3 size: 11 residues. Germline CDR1 reads DFQATT; CDR2 reads SNEGSKA (reference sequence). Trimming removed 1 base from V and 11 bases from J, with 11 bases in between. CDR3 DNA: TGCAGTGCTAGAGGAGGGGGGGGGCAGTACTTC. It is translated as CSARGGGGQYF.

The CDR3 region is CASSVGSRRGAYEQYF. The CDR3 bases are TGTGCCAGCAGCGTAGGGAGTCGTCGGGGGGCCTACGAGCAGTACTTC. The chain has TRBV9 and TRBJ2-7, with 7 bases that match TRBD2. The CDR3 is made up of 16 amino acids. In germline, CDR1 is SGDLS, CDR2 YYNGEE. V lost 0 bases, J lost 2 bases, and 8 bases stayed unmatched.

The chain couples TRBV4-2 to TRBJ2-6; possible D gene TRBD1, 5 bases. The CDR3 consists of 16 residues. The V gene's germline CDR1 is LGHNA and CDR2 YNFKEQ. V shed 4 bases and J shed 0 bases, with 10 bases lying between them. As DNA, the CDR3 is TGTGCCAGCAGCCTAGAGACAGCCTCTGGGGCCAACGTCCTGACTTTC. Protein sequence: CASSLETASGANVLTF.

The sample holds a few counts of this clonotype. V and J are TRBV20-1 and TRBJ2-3; 8 nucleotides align to TRBD2. Germline-derived CDR1 and CDR2 are DFQATT and SNEGSKA (reference sequence). CDR3 length: 15 amino acids. V lost 6 bases, J lost 4 bases, and 12 bases stayed unmatched. CDR3 residues: CSAHPPGGAPDTQYF. CDR3 DNA: TGCAGTGCCCACCCCCCCGGGGGGGCCCCAGATACGCAGTATTTT.

The chain joins TRBV20-1 to TRBJ2-7, with a possible D match to TRBD1 (6 bases). This CDR3 region has 14 residues. Germline loops: CDR1 DFQATT, CDR2 SNEGSKA (reference sequence). The V and J ends lost 3 bases and 0 bases respectively, with 12 bases between them. The chain's CDR3 is CSASRADSSYEQYF. For the CDR3, the DNA is TGCAGTGCTAGCAGAGCGGACAGCTCCTACGAGCAGTACTTC.

The chain carries TRBV24-1 and TRBJ2-3, with 8 bases aligning to TRBD2. V trimming: 4 bases; J trimming: 6 bases; junction bases outside the gene matches: 8. Germline loops: CDR1 KGHDR, CDR2 SFDVKD. CDR3 length: 15 amino acids. The CDR3 nucleotides are TGTGCCACCAGTGAACCTAACGGGGGGGCGGATACGCAGTATTTT. It encodes CATSEPNGGADTQYF.

V and J are TRBV20-1 and TRBJ2-5; tentative D call: TRBD2 (6 bases). This CDR3 is built from 16 residues. The germline V gene encodes CDR1 DFQATT and CDR2 SNEGSKA (reference sequence). Between the trimmed V and J ends, which lost 0 bases and 5 bases, there was a span of 19 bases. CDR3: CSARDLRNTGGETQYF. The CDR3 nucleotides read TGCAGTGCTAGAGATCTTAGGAACACCGGGGGTGAGACCCAGTACTTC.

The chain couples TRBV10-2 to TRBJ2-7, with 10 bases that match TRBD1. V was clipped by 4 bases and J by 4 bases; unmatched bases: 7. CDR1 and CDR2 from the germline V gene are WSHSY and SAAADI. The CDR3 runs 15 residues. The CDR3 DNA is TGCGCCAGCAGTGGATGGACAGGGGGAGCGTACGAGCAGTACTTC. Protein product: CASSGWTGGAYEQYF.

V gene TRBV12-3 or TRBV12-4 combines with J gene TRBJ1-2; D gene ambiguous. The CDR3 has 12 amino acids. V was pared by 6 bases and J by 6 bases, with 11 bases between. This chain's CDR3 is CASREMGNGYTF. The CDR3 nucleotides are TGTGCCAGCAGGGAAATGGGGAATGGCTACACCTTC.

This clonotype turned up a few times. J is TRBJ1-4 and V is TRBV25-1, with 7 bases lining up with TRBD1. CDR3 size: 14 residues. Germline CDR1 reads MGHDK; CDR2 reads SYGVNS. V gave up 8 bases and J gave up 5 bases; unmatched junction bases: 8. This CDR3 reads CASGRQGPNEKLFF. The CDR3 DNA is TGTGCCAGCGGCAGACAGGGACCAAATGAAAAACTGTTTTTT.

In this sample, this clonotype turned up many times. The chain links TRBV29-1 to TRBJ2-5; 11 bases match TRBD1. Germline CDR1 SQVTM, CDR2 ANQGSEA. V lost 7 bases to trimming and J lost 3 bases; unmatched junction nucleotides: 7. The CDR3 consists of 14 residues. In DNA form, the CDR3 reads TGCAGCGGCGCACCGGGACAGGGGGAAGAGACCCAGTACTTC. This sequence encodes CSGAPGQGEETQYF.

This clonotype was seen only a few times. The rearrangement uses TRBV27 and TRBJ2-7; D is perhaps TRBD2 (5 bases). The germline V gene has CDR1 MNHEY and CDR2 SMNVEV (reference sequence). Trimming stripped 4 bases from V and 0 bases from J, with 10 bases between. There are 14 residues in the CDR3. CDR3 DNA sequence: TGTGCCAGCAGTTCACCCCGGGACTCCTACGAGCAGTACTTC. Translating it yields CASSSPRDSYEQYF.

V gene TRBV20-1 combines with J gene TRBJ1-2, with a possible D match to TRBD1 (6 bases). The germline gives CDR1 DFQATT, CDR2 SNEGSKA (reference sequence). The V end was cut by 1 base, the J end by 8 bases, with 20 bases between. The CDR3 totals 15 residues. The CDR3 DNA follows: TGCAGTGCTAGAGCCGGGTTGACAGGTTCGCCAGGCTACACCTTC. Its protein is CSARAGLTGSPGYTF.

This clonotype was found a few times. The DNA for the CDR3 is TGCGCCAGCAGCCGCGCGGGCAGCTTCAACGGAGATACGCAGTATTTT. Translated: CASSRAGSFNGDTQYF. This chain links TRBV4-1 with TRBJ2-3; D might be TRBD2 (5 bases). The V gene lost 4 bases and the J gene lost 5 bases, with 19 bases spanning the gap. This CDR3 spans 16 amino acids. The germline V gene encodes CDR1 MGHRA and CDR2 YSYEKL.